This is a list of T cell receptor beta chains from one sample in a study of beta chain features in type 1 diabetes. Assay: immunoSEQ multiplex PCR; the TCRdb copy retains only in-frame clones and omits some. This table holds 300,000 to 400,000 clones, about a tenth found once. The sequenced sample consisted of central memory CD4+ T cells from blood. All receptors derive from a man younger than 40 with type 1 diabetes. Each CDR3 is given with its conserved first and last residue. Each record gives: clone size, D gene, J gene, V gene, CDR3 DNA, CDR3 protein. D genes are given only for firm matches. Clone size is not always given. Where it is, it says once, few, many or a class for expanded clones.

abundance: few; d_gene: TRBD1; j_gene: TRBJ2-3; v_gene: TRBV6-5; CDR3nt: TGTGCCAGCAGTACCCGACAGGGTAAGGATACGCAGTATTTT; CDR3aa: CASSTRQGKDTQYF
abundance: NA; d_gene: NA; j_gene: TRBJ1-2; v_gene: TRBV30; CDR3nt: TGTGCCTGGAGTGAGTGGAGGGATGGCTACACCTTC; CDR3aa: CAWSEWRDGYTF
abundance: few; d_gene: NA; j_gene: TRBJ1-1; v_gene: TRBV30; CDR3nt: TGTGCCTGGAGTTTCTACCGGGACACCTACTTTAGGGCGAACACTGAAGCTTTCTTT; CDR3aa: CAWSFYRDTYFRANTEAFF
abundance: NA; d_gene: NA; j_gene: TRBJ2-7; v_gene: TRBV28; CDR3nt: TGTGCCAGCAGTTGGGCCAGCACCTACGAGCAGTACTTC; CDR3aa: CASSWASTYEQYF
abundance: NA; d_gene: NA; j_gene: TRBJ1-2; v_gene: TRBV5-1; CDR3nt: TGCGCCAGCAGCTTGGATTCGGGGGGAGACGGCTACACCTTC; CDR3aa: CASSLDSGGDGYTF
abundance: few; d_gene: NA; j_gene: TRBJ2-5; v_gene: TRBV29-1; CDR3nt: TGCAGCGTTGTCTCTAGCCGGGAGACCCAGTACTTC; CDR3aa: CSVVSSRETQYF
abundance: NA; d_gene: NA; j_gene: TRBJ2-3; v_gene: TRBV13; CDR3nt: TGTGCCAGCAGCTTAGACGGGCCGACTAGCACAGATACGCAGTATTTT; CDR3aa: CASSLDGPTSTDTQYF
abundance: once; d_gene: TRBD1; j_gene: TRBJ1-1; v_gene: TRBV11-2; CDR3nt: TGTGCCAGCAGCTTAGTAGGACAGGGGAACACTGAAGCTTTCTTT; CDR3aa: CASSLVGQGNTEAFF
abundance: NA; d_gene: NA; j_gene: TRBJ2-5; v_gene: TRBV2; CDR3nt: TGTGCCAGCAGTGAAATAGAGCAAGAGACCCAGTACTTC; CDR3aa: CASSEIEQETQYF
abundance: few; d_gene: TRBD1; j_gene: TRBJ2-1; v_gene: TRBV28; CDR3nt: TGTGCCAGCAGTTTATCCGGGACAGGGCGCCCCAACAATGAGCAGTTCTTC; CDR3aa: CASSLSGTGRPNNEQFF
abundance: NA; d_gene: NA; j_gene: TRBJ2-5; v_gene: TRBV2; CDR3nt: TGTGCCAGCAGCATCCCAGGGATCGGCCAGTACTTC; CDR3aa: CASSIPGIGQYF
abundance: NA; d_gene: NA; j_gene: TRBJ1-4; v_gene: TRBV7-9; CDR3nt: TGTGCCAGCAGCTGGGGAGCAACTAATGAAAAACTGTTTTTT; CDR3aa: CASSWGATNEKLFF
abundance: many; d_gene: NA; j_gene: TRBJ1-3; v_gene: TRBV11-2; CDR3nt: TGTGCCAGCAGCTTGGGGGTCTCTGGAAACACCATATATTTT; CDR3aa: CASSLGVSGNTIYF
abundance: NA; d_gene: TRBD1; j_gene: TRBJ1-2; v_gene: TRBV10-2; CDR3nt: TGCGCCACTAACCCGGGACAGGGGGCTAACTATGGCTACACCTTC; CDR3aa: CATNPGQGANYGYTF
abundance: NA; d_gene: TRBD2; j_gene: TRBJ2-2; v_gene: TRBV7-2; CDR3nt: TGTGCCAGCAGCAGAACCGGGACTAGCCTCACCGGGGAGCTGTTTTTT; CDR3aa: CASSRTGTSLTGELFF
abundance: few; d_gene: TRBD1; j_gene: TRBJ2-5; v_gene: TRBV7-6; CDR3nt: TGTGCCAGCAGCTCCGACACAGGGGGCGGAAAGACCCAGTACTTC; CDR3aa: CASSSDTGGGKTQYF
abundance: few; d_gene: TRBD2; j_gene: TRBJ2-7; v_gene: TRBV27; CDR3nt: TGTGCCAGCAGGAAAATAGCGGGGGTGAGCTCCTACGAGCAGTACTTC; CDR3aa: CASRKIAGVSSYEQYF
abundance: NA; d_gene: NA; j_gene: TRBJ2-7; v_gene: TRBV6-5; CDR3nt: TGTGCCAGCAGTTACAAAGGATTACAGGTCTACGAGCAGTACTTC; CDR3aa: CASSYKGLQVYEQYF
abundance: NA; d_gene: TRBD2; j_gene: TRBJ2-7; v_gene: TRBV5-4; CDR3nt: TGTGCCAGCAGCTTCGGGGGGACCTACGAGCAGTACTTC; CDR3aa: CASSFGGTYEQYF
abundance: NA; d_gene: TRBD2; j_gene: TRBJ2-1; v_gene: TRBV30; CDR3nt: TGTGCCTGGAGTGTTGCTAGCGGGGGCTACAATGAGCAGTTCTTC; CDR3aa: CAWSVASGGYNEQFF
abundance: NA; d_gene: NA; j_gene: TRBJ1-2; v_gene: TRBV29-1; CDR3nt: TGCAGCGTTGGAGTGGGTCAGGGGTGGGTCGGCTACACCTTC; CDR3aa: CSVGVGQGWVGYTF
abundance: NA; d_gene: NA; j_gene: TRBJ1-5; v_gene: TRBV5-1; CDR3nt: TGCGCCACCCGAGGGAGACAGTTGAATCAGCCCCAGCATTTT; CDR3aa: CATRGRQLNQPQHF
abundance: few; d_gene: NA; j_gene: TRBJ1-1; v_gene: TRBV27; CDR3nt: TGTGCCAGCAGTTATGGGCGACACCTCGGGAACACTGAAGCTTTCTTT; CDR3aa: CASSYGRHLGNTEAFF
abundance: NA; d_gene: NA; j_gene: TRBJ1-1; v_gene: TRBV9; CDR3nt: TGTGCCAGCAGCCCCCCCGGGGACAAAGCTTTCTTT; CDR3aa: CASSPPGDKAFF